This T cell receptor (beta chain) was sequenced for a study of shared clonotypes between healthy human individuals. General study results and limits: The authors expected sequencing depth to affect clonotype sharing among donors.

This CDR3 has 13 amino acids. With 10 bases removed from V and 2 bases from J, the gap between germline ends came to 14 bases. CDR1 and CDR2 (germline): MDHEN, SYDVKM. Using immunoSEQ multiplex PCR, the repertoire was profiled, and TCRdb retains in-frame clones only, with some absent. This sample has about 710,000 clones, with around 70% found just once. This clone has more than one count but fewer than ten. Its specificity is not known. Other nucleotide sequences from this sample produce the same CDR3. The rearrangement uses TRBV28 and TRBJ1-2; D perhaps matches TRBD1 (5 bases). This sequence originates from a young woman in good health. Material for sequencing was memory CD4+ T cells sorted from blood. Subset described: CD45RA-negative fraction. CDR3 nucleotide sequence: TGTGCCACAGAGCGGGGGGGGAACTATGGCTACACCTTC. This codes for CATERGGNYGYTF.